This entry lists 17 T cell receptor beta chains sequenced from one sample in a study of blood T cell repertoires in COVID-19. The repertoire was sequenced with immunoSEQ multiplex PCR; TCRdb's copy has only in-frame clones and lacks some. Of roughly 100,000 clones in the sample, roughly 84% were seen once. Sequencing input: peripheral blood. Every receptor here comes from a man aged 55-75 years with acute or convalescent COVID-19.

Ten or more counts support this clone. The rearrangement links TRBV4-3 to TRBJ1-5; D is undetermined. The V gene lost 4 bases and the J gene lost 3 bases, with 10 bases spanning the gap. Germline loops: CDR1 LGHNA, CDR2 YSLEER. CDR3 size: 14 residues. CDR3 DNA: TGCGCCAGCAGCCTCAGAGGATACAATCAGCCCCAGCATTTT. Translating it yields CASSLRGYNQPQHF.

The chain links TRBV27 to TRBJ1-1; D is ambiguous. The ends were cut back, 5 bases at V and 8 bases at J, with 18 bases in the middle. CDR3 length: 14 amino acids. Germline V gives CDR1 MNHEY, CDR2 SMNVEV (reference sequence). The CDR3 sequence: CASSPRQGREEAFF. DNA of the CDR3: TGTGCCAGCAGTCCCCGTCAAGGGAGGGAGGAAGCTTTCTTT.

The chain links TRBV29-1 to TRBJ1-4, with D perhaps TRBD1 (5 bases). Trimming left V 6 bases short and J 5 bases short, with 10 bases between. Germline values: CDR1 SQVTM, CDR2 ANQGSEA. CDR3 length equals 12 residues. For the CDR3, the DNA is TGCAGCGTAGCAGGGAGGAATGAAAAACTGTTTTTT. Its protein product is CSVAGRNEKLFF. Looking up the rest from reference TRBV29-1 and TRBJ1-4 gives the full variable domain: SAVISQKPSRDICQRGTSLTIQCQVDSQVTMMFWYRQQPGQSLTLIATANQGSEATYESGFVIDKFPISRPNLTFSTLTVSNMSPEDSSIYLCSVAGRNEKLFFGSGTQLSVL.

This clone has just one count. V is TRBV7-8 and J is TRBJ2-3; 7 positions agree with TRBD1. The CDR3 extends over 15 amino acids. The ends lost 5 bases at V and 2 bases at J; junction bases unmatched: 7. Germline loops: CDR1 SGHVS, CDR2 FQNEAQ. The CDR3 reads CASSPPGQTTDTQYF. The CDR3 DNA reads TGTGCCAGCAGCCCGCCGGGACAGACCACAGATACGCAGTATTTT.

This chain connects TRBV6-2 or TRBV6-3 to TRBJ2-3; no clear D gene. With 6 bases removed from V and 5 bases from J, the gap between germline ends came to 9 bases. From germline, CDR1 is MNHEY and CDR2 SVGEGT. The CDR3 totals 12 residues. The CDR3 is CASSLRVDTQYF. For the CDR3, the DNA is TGTGCCAGCAGCCTCCGTGTAGATACGCAGTATTTT.

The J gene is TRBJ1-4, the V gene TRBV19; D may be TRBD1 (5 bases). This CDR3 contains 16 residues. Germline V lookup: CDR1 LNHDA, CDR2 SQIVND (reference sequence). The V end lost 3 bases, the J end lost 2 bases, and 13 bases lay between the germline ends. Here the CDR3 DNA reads TGTGCCAGTAGTATCGGGGGTACGCAGACTAATGAAAAACTGTTTTTT. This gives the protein CASSIGGTQTNEKLFF.

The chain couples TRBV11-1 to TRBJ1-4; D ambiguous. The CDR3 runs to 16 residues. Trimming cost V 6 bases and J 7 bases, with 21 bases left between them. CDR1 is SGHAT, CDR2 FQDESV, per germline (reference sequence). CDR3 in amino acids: CASRPDGGFGSEKLFF. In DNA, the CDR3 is TGTGCCAGCAGACCTGATGGAGGGTTTGGGAGTGAAAAACTGTTTTTT.

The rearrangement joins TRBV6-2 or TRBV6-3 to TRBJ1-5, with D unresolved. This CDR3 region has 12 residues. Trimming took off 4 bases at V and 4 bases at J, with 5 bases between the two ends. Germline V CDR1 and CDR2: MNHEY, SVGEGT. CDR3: CASSWENQPQHF. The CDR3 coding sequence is TGTGCCAGCAGTTGGGAGAATCAGCCCCAGCATTTT.

Here the CDR3 DNA reads TGTGCCAGCAGCCCCAGAAGGAGCAGGGTAGAGGATGAAGCTTTCTTT. Protein product: CASSPRRSRVEDEAFF. The rearrangement uses TRBV7-2 and TRBJ1-1; TRBD1 might be the D (5 bases). Trimming removed 5 bases at V and 7 bases at J, with 23 bases between. CDR1 is SGHTA, CDR2 FQGNSA, per germline. This CDR3 has 16 amino acids. Based on the CDR3 plus reference TRBV7-2 and TRBJ1-1, the full variable domain is GAGVSQSPSNKVTEKGKDVELRCDPISGHTALYWYRQSLGQGLEFLIYFQGNSAPDKSGLPSDRFSAERTGGSVSTLTIQRTQQEDSAVYLCASSPRRSRVEDEAFFGQGTRLTVV.

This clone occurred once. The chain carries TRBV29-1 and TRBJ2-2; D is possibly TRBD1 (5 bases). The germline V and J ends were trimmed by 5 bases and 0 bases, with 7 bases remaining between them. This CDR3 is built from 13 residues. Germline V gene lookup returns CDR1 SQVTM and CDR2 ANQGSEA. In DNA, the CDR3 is TGCAGCGTTCGACAGACGAACACCGGGGAGCTGTTTTTT. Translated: CSVRQTNTGELFF.

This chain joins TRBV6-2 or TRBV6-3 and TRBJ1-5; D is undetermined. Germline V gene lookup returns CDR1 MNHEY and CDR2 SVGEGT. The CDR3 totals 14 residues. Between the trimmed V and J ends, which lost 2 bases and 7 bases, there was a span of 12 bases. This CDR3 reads CASSYGLAEQPQHF. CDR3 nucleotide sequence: TGTGCCAGCAGTTACGGCCTAGCGGAACAGCCCCAGCATTTT.

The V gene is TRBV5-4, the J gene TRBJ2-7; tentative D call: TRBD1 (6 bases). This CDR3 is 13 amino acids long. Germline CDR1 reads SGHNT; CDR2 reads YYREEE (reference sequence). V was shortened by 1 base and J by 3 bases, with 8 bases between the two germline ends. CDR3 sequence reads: CASSLTGSYEQYF. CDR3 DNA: TGTGCCAGCAGCTTGACAGGGAGCTACGAGCAGTACTTC.

This CDR3 is CASSQRGPHGEQYF. In DNA form, the CDR3 reads TGTGCCAGCAGCCAAAGGGGGCCCCACGGCGAGCAGTACTTC. The rearrangement uses TRBV3-1 (or the pseudogene TRBV3-2) and TRBJ2-7, with 7 bases fitting TRBD1. V shed 2 bases, J shed 6 bases, and the junction held 7 bases outside the gene matches. The length of the CDR3 is 14 residues. CDR1 is LGHDT, CDR2 YNNKEL, per germline (reference sequence).

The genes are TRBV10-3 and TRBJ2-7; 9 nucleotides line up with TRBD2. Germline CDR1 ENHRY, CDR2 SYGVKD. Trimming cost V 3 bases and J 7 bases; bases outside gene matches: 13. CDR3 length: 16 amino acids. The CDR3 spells CAISDPGRRGRVEQYF. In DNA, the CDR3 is TGTGCCATCAGTGACCCGGGGCGTCGCGGGAGGGTTGAGCAGTACTTC.

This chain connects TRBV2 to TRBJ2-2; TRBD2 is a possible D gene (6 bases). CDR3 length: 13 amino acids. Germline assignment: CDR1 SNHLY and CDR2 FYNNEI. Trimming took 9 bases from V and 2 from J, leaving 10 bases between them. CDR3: CASGTFNTGELFF. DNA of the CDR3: TGTGCCAGTGGGACTTTCAACACCGGGGAGCTGTTTTTT. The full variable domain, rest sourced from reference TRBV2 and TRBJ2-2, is EPEVTQTPSHQVTQMGQEVILRCVPISNHLYFYWYRQILGQKVEFLVSFYNNEISEKSEIFDDQFSVERPDGSNFTLKIRSTKLEDSAMYFCASGTFNTGELFFGEGSRLTVL.

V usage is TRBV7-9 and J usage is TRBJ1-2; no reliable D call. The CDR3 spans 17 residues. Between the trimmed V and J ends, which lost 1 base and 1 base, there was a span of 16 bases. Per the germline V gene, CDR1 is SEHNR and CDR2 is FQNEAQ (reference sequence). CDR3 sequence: CASSLGEGGFFNYGYTF. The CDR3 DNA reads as TGTGCCAGCAGCTTAGGGGAGGGCGGCTTTTTTAACTATGGCTACACCTTC.

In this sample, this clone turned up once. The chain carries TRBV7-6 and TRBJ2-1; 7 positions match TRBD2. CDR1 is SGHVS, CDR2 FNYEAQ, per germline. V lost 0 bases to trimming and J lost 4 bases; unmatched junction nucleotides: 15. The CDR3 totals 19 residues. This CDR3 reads CASSLAVISSGGIYNEQFF. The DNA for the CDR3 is TGTGCCAGCAGCTTAGCCGTTATATCTAGCGGTGGGATTTACAATGAGCAGTTCTTC.